This TCR beta chain was sequenced for a study of T cells after yellow fever vaccination. 5'RACE template switching added a universal primer site and UMIs to TCR cDNA. One entry per CDR3 protein results from TCRdb running MiXCR on the 5' RACE reads. The sample has 200,000 to 300,000 distinct CDR3 sequences, roughly 13% seen once. In regard to this clonotype: Its target is unknown.

Germline-derived CDR1 and CDR2 are DFQATT and SNEGSKA (reference sequence). The V end was cut by 0 bases, the J end by 1 base, with 11 bases between. The CDR3 is 15 amino acids. Whole-study findings and limits: Researchers noted that a small share of clonotypes showed up in both CD4 and CD8 compartments. Researchers report a weaker secondary response that nonetheless peaked faster, day 5 versus 15.

This clonotype originated in a young man who received the YFV17D yellow fever vaccine. V usage is TRBV20-1 and J usage is TRBJ2-3; a possible D gene is TRBD2 (6 bases). The specimen was CD4+ T cells sorted from PBMCs, collected 45 days after the yellow fever booster vaccination. The CDR3: CSAREEGLGTDTQYF. The CDR3 DNA reads as TGCAGTGCTAGAGAGGAGGGATTGGGCACAGATACGCAGTATTTT.